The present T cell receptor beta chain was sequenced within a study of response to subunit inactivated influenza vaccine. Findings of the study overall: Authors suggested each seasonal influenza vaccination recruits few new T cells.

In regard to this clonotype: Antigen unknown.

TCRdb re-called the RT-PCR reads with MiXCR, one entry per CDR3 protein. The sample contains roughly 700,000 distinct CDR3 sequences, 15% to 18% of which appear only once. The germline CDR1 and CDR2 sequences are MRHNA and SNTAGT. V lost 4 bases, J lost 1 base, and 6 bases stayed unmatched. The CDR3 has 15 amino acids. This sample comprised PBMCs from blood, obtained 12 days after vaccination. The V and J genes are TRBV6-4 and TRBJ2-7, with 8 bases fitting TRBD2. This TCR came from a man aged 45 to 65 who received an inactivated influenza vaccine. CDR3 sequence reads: CASSVFPGGSYEQYF. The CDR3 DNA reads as TGTGCCAGCAGTGTTTTCCCGGGGGGGTCCTACGAGCAGTACTTC.